The T cell receptor beta chain described here comes from a study of quantifying T cell responses using KT2 cells. Study-level background: cDNA was made from DNase-treated RNA using alpha and beta constant primers.

Points from the study as a whole: KT2 clone alpha and beta sequence counts scaled linearly with input KT2 cell number.

About this clonotype: What it recognizes is unknown.

The cDNA 3' end received a ligated oligonucleotide with a UMI. The first PCR ran roughly 4 cycles with an equimolar RC1.1 and RC1.2 beta primer mix. TCRdb reprocessed the UMI-ligation and nested PCR reads via MiXCR and lists one record per CDR3 protein. The sample contains approximately 60,000 distinct CDR3 sequences, roughly an eighth of which appear only once. CDR1 and CDR2 from the germline V gene are LGHNA and YNFKEQ. The V and J ends lost 1 base and 0 bases respectively, with 13 bases between them. The CDR3 has 16 amino acids. The rearrangement uses TRBV4-2 and TRBJ2-7; D remains ambiguous. This TCR came from a human donor. Material for sequencing was PBMCs spiked with cells of the T cell clone KT2. The CDR3 loop is CASSQVPGDSSYEQYF. The CDR3 nucleotides read TGTGCCAGCAGCCAAGTACCTGGTGATAGCTCCTACGAGCAGTACTTC.